The rows below give T cell receptor beta chains drawn from one sample of a study of blood T cell repertoires in COVID-19. Sequenced by immunoSEQ multiplex PCR; TCRdb stores in-frame clones only, minus some. Of around 250,000 clones listed, roughly 80% are singletons. The sequencing sample was made of peripheral blood. The receptors come from a woman younger than 35 with acute or convalescent COVID-19. Each CDR3 is given with its conserved first and last residue.

>TRBV10-1|TRBJ2-1
CASSELPSSYNEQFF
>TRBV4-3|TRBJ2-2
CASSQLTWDREDTGELFF
>TRBV18|TRBJ2-7
CASSPVGPSSYEQYF
>TRBV23-1|TRBJ1-4
CASSQSKSGDEKLFF
>TRBV13|TRBJ2-1
CASVRLAGGDEQFF
>TRBV7-2|TRBJ2-5
CASTLRDRGETQYF
>TRBV21-1|TRBJ2-1
CASSKRGGRANNEQFF
>TRBV19|TRBJ2-7
CASQKDPPRGPSYEQYF
>TRBV7-2|TRBJ2-1
CASSLRGTYNEQFF
>TRBV6-5|TRBJ2-1
CATESGRSGEQFF
>TRBV19|TRBJ1-2
CASSSAGAGYGYTF
>TRBV11-1|TRBJ2-7
CASSRPSDSSYEQYF
>TRBV4-3|TRBJ2-7
CASSQDPKTSGMLSSYEQYF
>TRBV28|TRBJ2-6
CASSTLAGGPSGANVLTF
>TRBV2|TRBJ2-3
CASSEARSGSNTDTQYF
>TRBV4-3|TRBJ2-1
CASSRTSFYEQFF
>TRBV19|TRBJ1-1
CASSTVTGTNTEAFF
>TRBV7-9|TRBJ2-7
CASSLVRQPSYEQYF
>TRBV6-1|TRBJ2-6
CASSAPGQATSGANVLTF
>TRBV19|TRBJ1-2
CASSMQINYGYTF
>TRBV27|TRBJ2-3
CASSLWPSGSPDTQYF
>TRBV4-1|TRBJ2-1
CASSRGLAGVSSYNEQFF
>TRBV7-2|TRBJ2-5
CASSPRTGTETQYF
>TRBV27|TRBJ1-5
CASSRDRGRDQPQHF
>TRBV15|TRBJ2-5
CATSRGGGQGNGETQYF
>TRBV7-2|TRBJ1-1
CASSARLDGRPEAFF
>TRBV15|TRBJ2-5
CATSRETGKETQYF
>TRBV6-4|TRBJ2-7
CASSDPVPVLREGSYEQYF
>TRBV27|TRBJ2-7
CASSLLWGRLWEQYF
>TRBV6-5|TRBJ2-7
CASTPITGAYEQYF
>TRBV9|TRBJ1-4
CASSVGGGNEKLFF
>TRBV7-3|TRBJ2-1
CASSLLGTGGNEQFF
>TRBV30|TRBJ1-3
CAWSVTGSGNTIYF
>TRBV28|TRBJ1-1
CASSQDSPMNTEAFF
>TRBV2|TRBJ2-7
CASSEEGVRYEQYF